These 5 T cell receptor beta chains were sequenced from one sample in a study of T cell responses to AZD1222 COVID-19 vaccine. Repertoires were generated with immunoSEQ multiplex PCR, while TCRdb's copy carries only in-frame clones and drops some. Here the sample spans 120,000 to 150,000 clones, nearly 90% being singletons. The sequencing used peripheral blood, collected 28 days after the second dose of the MenACWY control vaccine. All receptors derive from an adult who received the MenACWY meningococcal vaccine as a control.

The chain joins TRBV7-2 to TRBJ2-5; maybe TRBD1 (7 bases). Between the trimmed V and J ends, which lost 2 bases and 4 bases, there was a span of 11 bases. The CDR3 has 14 amino acids. Germline V lookup: CDR1 SGHTA, CDR2 FQGNSA. This chain's CDR3 is CASSLIQGGETQYF. CDR3 bases: TGTGCCAGCAGCTTAATTCAGGGGGGAGAGACCCAGTACTTC.

Of note for this clone: Different DNA sequences within this sample yield the same CDR3. The genes are TRBV30 and TRBJ1-2, with 8 bases that match TRBD1. The V and J ends lost 3 bases and 4 bases, in that order; junction bases with no gene match: 4. The V gene's germline CDR1 is GTSNPN and CDR2 SVGIG (reference sequence). There are 13 residues in the CDR3. In DNA form, the CDR3 reads TGTGCCTGGAGCGCTGGGACAGGCTATGGCTACACCTTC. It is translated as CAWSAGTGYGYTF.

This clone was found once. Other DNA sequences in this sample translate to the same CDR3. This chain connects TRBV5-1 to TRBJ1-5; the D is unclear. CDR1 and CDR2 from the germline V gene are SGHRS and YFSETQ. The V and J ends lost 0 bases and 1 base respectively, with 2 bases between them. The CDR3 extends over 13 amino acids. CDR3 coding DNA: TGCGCCAGCAGCTTGGGCAGCAATCAGCCCCAGCATTTT. Translated: CASSLGSNQPQHF.

The sample holds one count of this clone. This chain uses TRBV5-6 with TRBJ2-1; weak D call: TRBD1 (5 bases). V was trimmed by 0 bases and J by 2 bases, leaving 9 bases between them. The CDR3 consists of 15 residues. Germline values: CDR1 SGHDT, CDR2 YYEEEE. Here the CDR3 DNA reads TGTGCCAGCAGCTTGGGGACAAAAGCCTACAATGAGCAGTTCTTC. Protein sequence: CASSLGTKAYNEQFF.

This clone was recorded once. V and J are TRBV9 and TRBJ1-3; TRBD1 matches 9 bases. In germline, CDR1 is SGDLS, CDR2 YYNGEE. The CDR3 extends over 16 amino acids. J lost 3 bases, V lost 5 bases, and 9 bases had no gene match. CDR3 sequence (DNA): TGTGCCAGCAGTTTCCTCGGACAGGGGTATGGAAACACCATATATTTT. It encodes CASSFLGQGYGNTIYF.